This entry is about one TCR beta chain. The record originates from a study of Ad26.COV2.S vaccination and SARS-CoV-2 variants. About the study: Sample donor was a member of the COV1001 Ad26.COV2.S trial arm.

This CDR3 is 15 amino acids long. Per germline, CDR1 MNHEY and CDR2 SVGAGI. The trim removed 5 bases at V and 5 bases at J, leaving 9 bases unmatched. The treatment here: 15 to 20 received Ad26.COV2.S at low or high dose, single or two shots; a few received placebo; per-sample allocation not given. After the first vaccine or placebo injection, samples were drawn on day 63. Method: immunoSEQ multiplex PCR; TCRdb's copy keeps in-frame clones and lacks some. The top ten hold around 6.4% of the sample, which has about 350,000 clones, less than 90% seen once. The rearrangement uses TRBV6-5 and TRBJ1-5; TRBD1 matches at 7 bases. The sequence derives from a person aged 18 to 65 who received the Ad26.COV2.S COVID-19 vaccine or a placebo. Sequencing was performed on peripheral blood, taken in a trial of Ad26.COV2.S vaccine versus placebo. As DNA, the CDR3 is TGTGCCAGCAGTACTATACAGGGGTTCGATCAGCCCCAGCATTTT. Translation: CASSTIQGFDQPQHF.